This T cell receptor beta chain was sequenced in a study of PD-1 blockade in classical Hodgkin lymphoma. Broader study findings: Patients starting nivolumab under 1 year after ASCT were excluded. CD4+ TCR diversity, unlike CD8+, climbed significantly by C4D1.

The CDR3 sequence is 16 residues long. The junction had 4 bases not matched to a gene; V was cut back by 2 bases and J by 0 bases. Germline values: CDR1 MNHEY, CDR2 SMNVEV (reference sequence). Comment on this clone: The antigen remains undetermined.

The time point denotes: cycle 4 day 1 (C4D1), after 6 weeks of nivolumab. Each of the patients experienced relapse following autologous stem cell transplantation, and their brentuximab vedotin exposure differed. The study purified CD4+ T cells from thawed PBMCs using magnetic negative selection. TCRdb keeps only in-frame clones here, not all; method: immunoSEQ multiplex PCR. The sample lists tens of thousands of clones; over 75% were seen once. The source is a human donor with classical Hodgkin lymphoma. The V and J genes are TRBV27 and TRBJ1-5, with 7 bases matching TRBD1. The sequencing used CD4+ T cells from blood, collected before the fourth cycle of nivolumab. This CDR3 is CASSLEGATSNQPQHF. CDR3 nucleotides: TGTGCCAGCAGTTTAGAGGGGGCCACTAGCAATCAGCCCCAGCATTTT.